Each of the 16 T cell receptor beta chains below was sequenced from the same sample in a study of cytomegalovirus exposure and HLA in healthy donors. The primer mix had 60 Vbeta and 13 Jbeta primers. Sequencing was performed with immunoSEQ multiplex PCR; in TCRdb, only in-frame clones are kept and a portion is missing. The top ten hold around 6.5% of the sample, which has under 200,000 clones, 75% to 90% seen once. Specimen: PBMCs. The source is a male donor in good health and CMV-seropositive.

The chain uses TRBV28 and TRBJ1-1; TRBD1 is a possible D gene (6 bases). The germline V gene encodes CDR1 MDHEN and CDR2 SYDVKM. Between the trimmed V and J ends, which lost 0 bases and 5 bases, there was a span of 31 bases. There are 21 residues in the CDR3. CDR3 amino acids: CASSLWDHFDAGRGLRTEAFF. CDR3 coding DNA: TGTGCCAGCAGTTTATGGGACCATTTTGACGCAGGGAGGGGGTTGAGGACTGAAGCTTTCTTT.

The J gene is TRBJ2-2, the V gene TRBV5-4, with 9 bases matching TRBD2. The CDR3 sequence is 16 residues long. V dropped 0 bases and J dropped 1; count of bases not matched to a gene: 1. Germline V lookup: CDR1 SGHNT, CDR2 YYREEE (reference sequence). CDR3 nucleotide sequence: TGTGCCAGCAGCTTGGGACTAGCGGAGAACACCGGGGAGCTGTTTTTT. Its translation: CASSLGLAENTGELFF. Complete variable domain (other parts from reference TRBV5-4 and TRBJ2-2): ETGVTQSPTHLIKTRGQQVTLRCSSQSGHNTVSWYQQALGQGPQFIFQYYREEENGRGNFPPRFSGLQFPNYSSELNVNALELDDSALYLCASSLGLAENTGELFFGEGSRLTVL.

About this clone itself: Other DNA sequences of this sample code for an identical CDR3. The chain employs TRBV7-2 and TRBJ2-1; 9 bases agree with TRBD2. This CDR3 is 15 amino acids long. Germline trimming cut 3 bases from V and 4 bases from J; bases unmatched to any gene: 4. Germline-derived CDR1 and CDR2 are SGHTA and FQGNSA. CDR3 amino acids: CASSLASGTYNEQFF. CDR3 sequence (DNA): TGTGCCAGCAGCTTGGCTAGCGGGACTTACAATGAGCAGTTCTTC.

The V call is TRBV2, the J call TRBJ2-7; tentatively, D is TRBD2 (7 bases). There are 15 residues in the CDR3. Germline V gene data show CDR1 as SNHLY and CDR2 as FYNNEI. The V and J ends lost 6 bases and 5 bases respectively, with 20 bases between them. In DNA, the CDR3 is TGTGCCAGCAGGAGGGGCACGGGGGGCCTGGACGAGCAGTACTTC. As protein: CASRRGTGGLDEQYF.

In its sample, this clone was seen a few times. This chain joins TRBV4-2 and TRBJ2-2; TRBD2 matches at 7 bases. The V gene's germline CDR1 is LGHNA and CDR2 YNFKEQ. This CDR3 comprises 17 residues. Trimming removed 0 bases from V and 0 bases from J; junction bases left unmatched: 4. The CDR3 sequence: CASSQEAGMANTGELFF. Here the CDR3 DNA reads TGTGCCAGCAGCCAAGAAGCGGGAATGGCGAACACCGGGGAGCTGTTTTTT.

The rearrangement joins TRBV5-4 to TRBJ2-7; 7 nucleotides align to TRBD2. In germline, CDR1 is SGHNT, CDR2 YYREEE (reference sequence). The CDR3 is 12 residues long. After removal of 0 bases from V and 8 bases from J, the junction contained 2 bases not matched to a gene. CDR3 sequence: CASSLAAGKQYF. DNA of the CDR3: TGTGCCAGCAGCTTGGCAGCGGGAAAGCAGTACTTC.

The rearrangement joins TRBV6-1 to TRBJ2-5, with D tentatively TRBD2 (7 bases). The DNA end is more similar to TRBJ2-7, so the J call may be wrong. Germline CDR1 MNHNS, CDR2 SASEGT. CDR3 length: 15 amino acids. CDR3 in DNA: TGTGCCAGCAGTCCCCAAAGTAGGGGGGGCCACGAGCAGTACTTC. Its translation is CASSPQSRGGHEQYF.

The CDR3: CASSLLGAYTF. CDR3 DNA: TGTGCCAGCAGCTTGCTAGGGGCCTACACCTTC. This chain connects TRBV7-2 to TRBJ1-2; TRBD1 is a possible D gene (5 bases). Germline assignment: CDR1 SGHTA and CDR2 FQGNSA. The CDR3 has 11 residues. V was shortened by 3 bases and J by 10 bases, with 9 bases between the two germline ends.

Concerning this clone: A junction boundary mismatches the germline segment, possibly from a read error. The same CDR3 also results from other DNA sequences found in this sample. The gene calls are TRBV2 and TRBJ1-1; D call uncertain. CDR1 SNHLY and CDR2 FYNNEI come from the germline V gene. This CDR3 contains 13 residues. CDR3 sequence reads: CASSGGTGDEAFF. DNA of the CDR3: TGTGCCAGCAGCGGAGGAACTGGGGATGAAGCCTTCTTT.

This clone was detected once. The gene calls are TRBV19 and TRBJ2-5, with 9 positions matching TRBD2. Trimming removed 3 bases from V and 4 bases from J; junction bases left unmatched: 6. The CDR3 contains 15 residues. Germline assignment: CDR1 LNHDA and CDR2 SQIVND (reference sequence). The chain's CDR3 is CASSIGGRGRETQYF. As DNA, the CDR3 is TGTGCCAGTAGTATCGGCGGGAGGGGTCGAGAGACCCAGTACTTC.

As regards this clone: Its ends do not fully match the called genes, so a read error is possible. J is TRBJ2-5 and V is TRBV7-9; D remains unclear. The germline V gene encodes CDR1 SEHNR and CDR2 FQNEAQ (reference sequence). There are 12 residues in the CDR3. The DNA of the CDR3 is TGTTCCAGCAGCTTTGGTGGGCAGACCCAGTACTTC. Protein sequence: CSSSFGGQTQYF.

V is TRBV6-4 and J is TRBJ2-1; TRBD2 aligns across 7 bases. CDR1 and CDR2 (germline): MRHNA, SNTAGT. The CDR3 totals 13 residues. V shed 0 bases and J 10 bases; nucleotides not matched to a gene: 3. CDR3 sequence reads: CASSDSDSGEQFF. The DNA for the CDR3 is TGTGCCAGCAGTGACTCTGATAGCGGGGAGCAGTTCTTC.

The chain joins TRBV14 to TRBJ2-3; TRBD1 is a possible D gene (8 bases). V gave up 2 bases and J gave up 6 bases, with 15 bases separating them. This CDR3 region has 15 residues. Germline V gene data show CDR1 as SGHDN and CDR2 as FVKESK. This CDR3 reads CASSQQGQGGDTQYF. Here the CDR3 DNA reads TGTGCCAGCAGCCAACAAGGACAGGGAGGGGATACGCAGTATTTT.

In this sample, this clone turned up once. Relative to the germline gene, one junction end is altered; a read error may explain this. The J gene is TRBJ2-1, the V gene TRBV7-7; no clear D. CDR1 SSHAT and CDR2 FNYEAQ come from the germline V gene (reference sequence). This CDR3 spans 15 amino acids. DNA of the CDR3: TGTGCTAGCAGCCGGTCATCCTCCCCGTACAATGAGCAGTTCTTC. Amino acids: CASSRSSSPYNEQFF.

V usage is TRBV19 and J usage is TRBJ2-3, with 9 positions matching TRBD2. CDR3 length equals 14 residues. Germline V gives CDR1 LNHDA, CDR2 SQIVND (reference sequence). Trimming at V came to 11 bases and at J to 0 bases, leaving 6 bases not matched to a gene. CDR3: CAVSGSPSTDTQYF. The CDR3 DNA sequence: TGTGCCGTTAGCGGGAGCCCTAGCACAGATACGCAGTATTTT. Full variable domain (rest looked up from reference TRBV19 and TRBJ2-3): DGGITQSPKYLFRKEGQNVTLSCEQNLNHDAMYWYRQDPGQGLRLIYYSQIVNDFQKGDIAEGYSVSREKKESFPLTVTSAQKNPTAFYLCAVSGSPSTDTQYFGPGTRLTVL.

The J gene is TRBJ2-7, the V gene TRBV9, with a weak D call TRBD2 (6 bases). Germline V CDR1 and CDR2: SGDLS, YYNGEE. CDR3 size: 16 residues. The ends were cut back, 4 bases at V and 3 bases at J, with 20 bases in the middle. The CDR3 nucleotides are TGTGCCAGCAGCACCCCCTCGGTGGGAGGCGACTACGAGCAGTACTTC. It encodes CASSTPSVGGDYEQYF.